This T cell receptor beta chain appears in the sequencing data of a study of T cells expressing NK-cell markers. TCRdb reworked the 5' RACE reads into one entry per CDR3 protein, no DNA. The sample has roughly 450,000 distinct CDR3 sequences; the top ten hold about 1.5%. The specimen sequenced was blood T cells: a sorted CD56 or NKG2C T cell subset, CD4+ or CD8+ T cells, or bulk PBMC T cells (not recorded which). The source is a woman aged 50 to 60 in good health.

CDR3 sequence reads: CASSLAGSGSSYNEQFF. This chain connects TRBV5-1 to TRBJ2-1; the D call of TRBD2 rests on TCRdb alone, since no DNA is present to check it. This CDR3 has 17 residues. Germline V gene data show CDR1 as SGHRS and CDR2 as YFSETQ.